Listed below are T cell receptor beta chains from one sample, sequenced in a study of blood T cells in healthy people across ages. TCRdb passed the 5' RACE reads through MiXCR, listing each CDR3 protein once. The table shows about 780,000 distinct CDR3 sequences, with about half occurring only once. Sequencing was performed on blood. These receptors were taken from a man at least 80 years old in good health. Each CDR3 is given with its conserved first and last residue. A D gene is named only where the DNA matches it firmly. Clone size is stated in some rows and not others, as once, few, many or a class when expanded.

.	TRBV3-1	TRBJ2-5	few	CASRRTGYQETQYF	TGTGCCAGCAGACGTACAGGGTACCAAGAGACCCAGTACTTC
.	TRBV7-2	TRBJ1-1	.	CASSLARTEEAFF	TGTGCCAGCAGCTTAGCGCGGACGGAAGAAGCTTTCTTT
.	TRBV11-2	TRBJ2-1	few	CASSNSEGDPYNEQFF	TGTGCCAGCAGCAACTCCGAGGGGGACCCCTACAATGAGCAGTTCTTC
.	TRBV12-3/TRBV12-4	TRBJ1-1	.	CASSEAATAHTEAFF	TGTGCCAGCAGTGAAGCCGCGACAGCCCACACTGAAGCTTTCTTT
.	TRBV28	TRBJ1-2	.	CASSLPGRMVDYGYTF	TGTGCCAGCAGTTTACCAGGGCGTATGGTCGACTATGGCTACACCTTC
.	TRBV3-1	TRBJ2-1	.	CASSQGSRKPHHNEQFF	TGTGCCAGCAGCCAAGGTTCCCGGAAGCCTCATCACAATGAGCAGTTCTTC
.	TRBV24-1	TRBJ2-5	.	CATSEPRKTQYF	TGTGCCACCAGTGAACCCAGGAAGACCCAGTACTTC
.	TRBV9	TRBJ2-7	.	CASSVRWNYEQYF	TGTGCCAGCAGCGTGCGGTGGAACTACGAGCAGTACTTC
TRBD2	TRBV12-3/TRBV12-4	TRBJ2-1	.	CASRTTSGGINEQFF	TGTGCCAGCAGGACGACTAGCGGGGGCATCAATGAGCAGTTCTTC
.	TRBV12-3/TRBV12-4	TRBJ2-7	.	CASSPTRQDSYNEQYF	TGTGCCAGCAGCCCAACCAGACAGGACTCCTACAATGAGCAGTACTTC
.	TRBV7-2	TRBJ2-5	.	CASSPEPGSMETQYF	TGTGCCAGCAGCCCAGAACCAGGGTCAATGGAGACCCAGTACTTC
TRBD2	TRBV9	TRBJ2-7	.	CASSAGRPAYEQYF	TGTGCCAGCAGCGCCGGGAGGCCCGCCTACGAGCAGTACTTC
.	TRBV28	TRBJ2-1	few	CASIGANNEQFF	TGTGCCAGCATCGGGGCCAACAATGAGCAGTTCTTC
TRBD2	TRBV5-1	TRBJ2-1	.	CASSLEPSGRGNEQFF	TGCGCCAGCAGCTTGGAGCCTAGCGGGAGAGGCAATGAGCAGTTCTTC
TRBD1	TRBV27	TRBJ2-7	.	CASSRGGQAYEQYF	TGTGCCAGCAGTAGAGGGGGACAGGCCTACGAGCAGTACTTC
TRBD2	TRBV28	TRBJ2-1	.	CASRTASGDYNEQFF	TGTGCCAGCAGGACTGCTAGCGGGGACTACAATGAGCAGTTCTTC
.	TRBV6-2/TRBV6-3	TRBJ2-1	.	CASLNNRVGNEQFF	TGTGCCAGCTTGAATAACAGGGTAGGGAATGAGCAGTTCTTC
.	TRBV5-1	TRBJ2-2	.	CASSIGSRNGELFF	TGCGCCAGCAGCATTGGAAGTCGCAACGGGGAGCTGTTTTTT
.	TRBV10-3	TRBJ2-7	.	CAISSGSEEQYF	TGTGCCATCAGTTCAGGATCCGAGGAGCAGTACTTC
TRBD2	TRBV5-6	TRBJ2-7	many	CASSPTGGYEQYF	TGTGCCAGCTCCCCCACGGGAGGGTACGAGCAGTACTTC
.	TRBV28	TRBJ2-7	.	CASSRPSAPYEQYF	TGTGCCAGCAGCCGCCCTAGCGCTCCCTACGAGCAGTACTTC
.	TRBV20-1	TRBJ2-7	.	CSARVNPSSYEQYF	TGCAGTGCCCGTGTTAATCCTAGCTCCTACGAGCAGTACTTC
TRBD2	TRBV28	TRBJ2-3	.	CASSGPSGMGDTQYF	TGTGCCAGCAGTGGACCTAGCGGGATGGGAGATACGCAGTATTTT
TRBD2	TRBV20-1	TRBJ2-3	.	CSATGLATDTQYF	TGCAGTGCCACCGGACTAGCGACAGATACGCAGTATTTT
TRBD2	TRBV6-6	TRBJ2-7	.	CACRTGTSGSEQYF	TGTGCCTGCAGGACCGGGACTAGCGGGAGCGAGCAGTACTTC
.	TRBV7-2	TRBJ1-5	.	CASSVQGSSNQPQHF	TGTGCCAGCAGCGTGCAGGGTTCTAGCAATCAGCCCCAGCATTTT
.	TRBV20-1	TRBJ1-1	few	CSARTDRYGEAFF	TGCAGTGCTAGGACTGATCGTTACGGTGAAGCTTTCTTT
.	TRBV15	TRBJ2-7	.	CATRSSNGEQYF	TGTGCCACCCGCAGTAGTAATGGCGAGCAGTACTTC
.	TRBV7-9	TRBJ1-6	many	CASSLGPNSPLHF	TGTGCCAGCAGCCTTGGGCCCAATTCACCCCTCCACTTT
.	TRBV4-2	TRBJ2-1	.	CASSPSFGEQFF	TGTGCCAGCAGCCCCTCGTTCGGTGAGCAGTTCTTC
TRBD1	TRBV7-2	TRBJ2-7	few	CASSLKLTGPYEQYF	TGTGCCAGCAGCTTAAAGTTGACAGGGCCTTACGAGCAGTACTTC
TRBD2	TRBV7-2	TRBJ2-1	few	CASSLDWTSGSYEQFF	TGTGCCAGCAGCTTAGACTGGACTAGCGGGAGCTATGAGCAGTTCTTC
.	TRBV7-2	TRBJ2-1	.	CASSTRGVPYNEQFF	TGTGCCAGCAGCACAAGGGGTGTGCCCTACAATGAGCAGTTCTTC
TRBD1	TRBV20-1	TRBJ2-7	.	CSARDYGQGPGGTYEQYF	TGCAGTGCTAGAGATTACGGACAGGGGCCCGGGGGAACCTACGAGCAGTACTTC
.	TRBV11-2	TRBJ2-1	.	CASSFARSSHNEQFF	TGTGCCAGCAGCTTTGCGAGGAGCTCCCACAATGAGCAGTTCTTC
.	TRBV10-3	TRBJ2-7	.	CAISELVGAYEQYF	TGTGCCATCAGTGAGTTAGTAGGGGCTTACGAGCAGTACTTC
.	TRBV20-1	TRBJ2-4	.	CSARDPPIQYF	TGCAGTGCTAGAGATCCCCCCATTCAGTACTTC
TRBD1	TRBV28	TRBJ2-5	.	CASSSLHSGTVQETQYF	TGTGCCAGCAGTTCCCTTCATTCCGGGACAGTTCAAGAGACCCAGTACTTC
TRBD1	TRBV6-6	TRBJ2-7	.	CASSYQTGIGYEQYF	TGTGCCAGCAGTTATCAGACAGGGATCGGCTACGAGCAGTACTTC
.	TRBV20-1	TRBJ2-7	few	CSAPPNTNEQYF	TGCAGTGCGCCGCCTAATACCAACGAGCAGTACTTC
TRBD2	TRBV11-3	TRBJ2-7	.	CASSSPGTSGRLGWNEQYF	TGTGCCAGCAGTTCACCCGGGACTAGCGGGAGATTGGGTTGGAATGAGCAGTACTTC
.	TRBV20-1	TRBJ2-3	.	CSARVAATDTQYF	TGCAGTGCTAGAGTGGCAGCCACAGATACGCAGTATTTT
.	TRBV28	TRBJ2-3	.	CASTGASRSADTQYF	TGTGCCAGCACCGGGGCTAGCCGGAGCGCAGATACGCAGTATTTT
TRBD2	TRBV10-3	TRBJ2-7	few	CAISEGVLAGVNSYEQYF	TGTGCCATCAGTGAGGGGGTACTAGCGGGAGTAAACTCCTACGAGCAGTACTTC
.	TRBV20-1	TRBJ2-7	.	CSARNAQPSYNEQYF	TGCAGTGCTAGAAACGCACAGCCCTCCTACAATGAGCAGTACTTC
.	TRBV4-1	TRBJ1-4	.	CASSQIGGVGEKLFF	TGCGCCAGCAGCCAGATCGGCGGGGTCGGGGAAAAACTGTTTTTT
.	TRBV3-1	TRBJ1-2	.	CASSQSLGGYTF	TGTGCCAGCAGCCAATCTTTAGGTGGCTACACCTTC
TRBD2	TRBV5-1	TRBJ2-1	few	CASSLAIAGWTSGSNEQFF	TGCGCCAGCAGCTTGGCCATTGCCGGGTGGACTAGCGGATCCAATGAGCAGTTCTTC
.	TRBV20-1	TRBJ2-7	few	CSAPGTPISSYEQYF	TGCAGTGCTCCTGGGACACCAATAAGCTCCTACGAGCAGTACTTC